One sample yielded the 23 T cell receptor beta chains listed below, sequenced in a study of cytomegalovirus exposure and HLA in healthy donors. The PCR employed 60 Vbeta primers together with 13 Jbeta primers. Method: immunoSEQ multiplex PCR; TCRdb's copy keeps in-frame clones and lacks some. The sample contains about 160,000 clones, roughly 80% of which appear only once. The sequenced material came from PBMCs. The source of these receptors is a man aged 50 to 60 in good health and CMV-seropositive.

The V call is TRBV27, the J call TRBJ2-2; 9 bases align to TRBD2. V shed 3 bases and J 7 bases; nucleotides not matched to a gene: 6. Germline assignment: CDR1 MNHEY and CDR2 SMNVEV (reference sequence). This CDR3 spans 15 amino acids. CDR3 amino acids: CASSLRGGAFGELFF. As DNA, the CDR3 is TGTGCCAGCAGTTTGCGCGGGGGGGCCTTCGGGGAGCTGTTTTTT.

This clone appeared once. The chain links TRBV30 to TRBJ2-5; D gene unclear. This CDR3 contains 14 residues. Between the trimmed V and J ends, which lost 3 bases and 5 bases, there was a span of 16 bases. Per germline, CDR1 GTSNPN and CDR2 SVGIG (reference sequence). The CDR3 reads CAWRHLRPGETQYF. CDR3 in DNA: TGTGCCTGGAGACACCTGCGGCCGGGTGAGACCCAGTACTTC.

The chain carries TRBV7-2 and TRBJ2-7; 7 nucleotides match TRBD1. V lost 5 bases to trimming and J lost 7 bases; unmatched junction nucleotides: 5. CDR3 length: 12 amino acids. Germline lookup yields CDR1 SGHTA and CDR2 FQGNSA. CDR3 bases: TGTGCCAGCAGCATGACAGGGTATGAGCAGTACTTC. Translation gives CASSMTGYEQYF.

This clone was observed a few times. The chain has TRBV19 and TRBJ2-1, with D unclear. CDR1 and CDR2 from the germline V gene are LNHDA and SQIVND (reference sequence). V was pared by 4 bases and J by 0 bases, with 10 bases between. This CDR3 region has 15 residues. The CDR3 sequence is CASSTTESSYNEQFF. In nucleotides, the CDR3 is TGTGCCAGTAGTACAACAGAGAGCTCCTACAATGAGCAGTTCTTC.

V is TRBV18 and J is TRBJ2-7; 10 bases map to TRBD2. Germline V CDR1 and CDR2: KGHSH, LQKENI. The CDR3 covers 15 residues. V shed 4 bases, J shed 7 bases, and the junction held 10 bases outside the gene matches. Here the CDR3 reads CASSLMVAGGEEQYF. The CDR3 nucleotides read TGTGCCAGCTCACTTATGGTAGCGGGAGGTGAAGAGCAGTACTTC. The full variable domain, its missing parts supplied by reference TRBV18 and TRBJ2-7, is NAGVMQNPRHLVRRRGQEARLRCSPMKGHSHVYWYRQLPEEGLKFMVYLQKENIIDESGMPKERFSAEFPKEGPSILRIQQVVRGDSAAYFCASSLMVAGGEEQYFGPGTRLTVT.

This chain links TRBV7-8 with TRBJ1-5; unclear D gene. Trimming left V 1 base short and J 5 bases short, with 21 bases between. The germline CDR1 and CDR2 sequences are SGHVS and FQNEAQ. The CDR3 is 18 amino acids. CDR3 coding DNA: TGTGCCAGCAGCTTAGTGATCTCCTTCGGGGTAGGAGATCAGCCCCAGCATTTT. It specifies CASSLVISFGVGDQPQHF.

The rearrangement uses TRBV9 and TRBJ2-1; no reliable D call. This CDR3 comprises 13 residues. Germline CDR1 reads SGDLS; CDR2 reads YYNGEE. The V end lost 0 bases, the J end lost 7 bases, and 8 bases lay between the germline ends. CDR3 sequence (DNA): TGTGCCAGCAGCGTAGCTCTCCGGAATGAGCAGTTCTTC. As protein: CASSVALRNEQFF.

This chain connects TRBV4-3 to TRBJ2-5; weak D call: TRBD1 (5 bases). V was shortened by 1 base and J by 5 bases, with 17 bases between the two germline ends. The CDR3 contains 16 residues. CDR1 LGHNA and CDR2 YSLEER come from the germline V gene. CDR3 amino acids: CASSQATSTVGETQYF. Here the CDR3 DNA reads TGCGCCAGCAGCCAAGCGACCTCGACAGTGGGCGAGACCCAGTACTTC.

This rearrangement joins TRBV19 to TRBJ1-1; 8 bases line up with TRBD1. The length of the CDR3 is 17 residues. Germline lookup yields CDR1 LNHDA and CDR2 SQIVND (reference sequence). J was trimmed by 1 base and V by 4 bases; bases with no gene match: 11. The CDR3 region has the DNA TGTGCCAGTAGTAACCGGGACAGGAGGGCGCGGAACACTGAAGCTTTCTTT. It translates to CASSNRDRRARNTEAFF. The full variable domain, in which reference TRBV19 and TRBJ1-1 provide the parts outside the CDR3, is DGGITQSPKYLFRKEGQNVTLSCEQNLNHDAMYWYRQDPGQGLRLIYYSQIVNDFQKGDIAEGYSVSREKKESFPLTVTSAQKNPTAFYLCASSNRDRRARNTEAFFGQGTRLTVV.

This chain links TRBV6-1 with TRBJ2-7; TRBD1 matches 7 bases. Losses at the gene ends were 7 bases for V and 4 bases for J; bases not matched to a gene: 7. The CDR3 runs 13 residues. In germline, CDR1 is MNHNS, CDR2 SASEGT. The CDR3 is CASTLQGRYEQYF. DNA for the CDR3: TGTGCCAGCACCCTACAGGGGCGGTACGAGCAGTACTTC.

The chain employs TRBV28 and TRBJ2-7, with TRBD1 identical over 9 bases. Germline assignment: CDR1 MDHEN and CDR2 SYDVKM. The junction had 12 bases not matched to a gene; V was cut back by 4 bases and J by 2 bases. The CDR3 is made up of 17 amino acids. The CDR3 sequence: CASSSLTPGQGPYEQYF. The CDR3 DNA sequence: TGTGCCAGCAGTTCACTAACGCCGGGACAGGGACCCTACGAGCAGTACTTC.

The chain is built from TRBV10-3 and TRBJ1-2; no firm D call. CDR3 length equals 14 residues. Germline V gives CDR1 ENHRY, CDR2 SYGVKD. V was cut by 6 bases and J by 2 bases, with 13 bases left in between. CDR3 loop: CAIRRVGINYGYTF. The CDR3 region has the DNA TGTGCCATCAGGAGGGTAGGGATAAACTATGGCTACACCTTC.

V usage is TRBV23-1 and J usage is TRBJ1-1, with 8 bases fitting TRBD1. TRBV23-1 is an ORF, with its function uncertain. Germline trimming cut 7 bases from V and 6 bases from J; bases unmatched to any gene: 7. The CDR3 has 13 amino acids. CDR3 coding DNA: TGCGCCAGCACTCGGGACAGGATCGCTGAAGCTTTCTTT. This codes for CASTRDRIAEAFF.

This chain connects TRBV19 to TRBJ1-1; TRBD1 matches 8 bases. Germline CDR1 LNHDA, CDR2 SQIVND (reference sequence). The CDR3 covers 16 residues. The J segment lost 6 bases and the V segment lost 3 bases, leaving 12 bases of the junction unmatched. CDR3 loop: CASSIRTGTQVSEAFF. The CDR3 DNA follows: TGTGCCAGTAGTATCAGGACAGGGACACAGGTATCTGAAGCTTTCTTT. Full variable domain (outside the CDR3, taken from reference TRBV19 and TRBJ1-1): DGGITQSPKYLFRKEGQNVTLSCEQNLNHDAMYWYRQDPGQGLRLIYYSQIVNDFQKGDIAEGYSVSREKKESFPLTVTSAQKNPTAFYLCASSIRTGTQVSEAFFGQGTRLTVV.

Comment on this clone: This sample includes further DNA sequences coding for the same CDR3. This rearrangement joins TRBV6-6 to TRBJ1-2, with TRBD1 matching 7 bases. The CDR3 runs to 12 residues. With 5 bases clipped from V and 8 bases from J, the junction kept 5 bases outside the gene matches. CDR1 and CDR2 from the germline V gene are MNHNY and SVGAGI (reference sequence). CDR3 protein: CASSTSGGGYTF. The CDR3 nucleotides read TGTGCCAGCAGTACCTCAGGGGGAGGCTACACCTTC.

CDR3 in DNA: TGTGCCAGCAGTACTCAGCGGGAGGTGTATACGCAGTATTTT. Its protein is CASSTQREVYTQYF. This chain uses TRBV2 with TRBJ2-3; the match to TRBD2 covers 9 bases. CDR3 length equals 14 residues. From germline, CDR1 is SNHLY and CDR2 FYNNEI. V lost 5 bases, J lost 7 bases, and 7 bases stayed unmatched. The whole variable domain, remainder taken from reference TRBV2 and TRBJ2-3, is EPEVTQTPSHQVTQMGQEVILRCVPISNHLYFYWYRQILGQKVEFLVSFYNNEISEKSEIFDDQFSVERPDGSNFTLKIRSTKLEDSAMYFCASSTQREVYTQYFGPGTRLTVL.

The V and J genes are TRBV5-1 and TRBJ2-3, with 7 bases fitting TRBD2. The CDR3 is 17 amino acids. The junction had 13 bases not matched to a gene; V was cut back by 2 bases and J by 4 bases. Per the germline V gene, CDR1 is SGHRS and CDR2 is YFSETQ. The DNA for the CDR3 is TGCGCCAGCAGCTTTATCATCACCGGCGGGAGCGCAGATACGCAGTATTTT. Its protein product is CASSFIITGGSADTQYF.

The V and J genes are TRBV30 and TRBJ1-3; D perhaps matches TRBD1 (6 bases). The CDR3 spans 11 residues. In germline, CDR1 is GTSNPN, CDR2 SVGIG (reference sequence). Trimming removed 5 bases at V and 4 bases at J, with 6 bases between. The CDR3 loop reads CAWGQGNTIYF. CDR3 DNA sequence: TGTGCCTGGGGACAGGGAAACACCATATATTTT.

The chain is built from TRBV6-1 and TRBJ1-5; D is ambiguous. Germline V gene data show CDR1 as MNHNS and CDR2 as SASEGT. CDR3 length equals 13 residues. Trimming removed 5 bases from V and 4 bases from J, with 9 bases in between. CDR3 protein: CASSLTYNQPQHF. Here the CDR3 DNA reads TGTGCCAGCAGTTTGACATATAATCAGCCCCAGCATTTT.

The chain carries TRBV10-2 and TRBJ1-5; D not resolved. The germline V gene encodes CDR1 WSHSY and CDR2 SAAADI. The CDR3 totals 13 residues. V lost 4 bases and J lost 3, with 7 bases in between. As DNA, the CDR3 is TGCGCCAGCAGTGTTGCGGACAATCAGCCCCAGCATTTT. It is translated as CASSVADNQPQHF.

This chain joins TRBV10-3 and TRBJ2-5, with 13 bases fitting TRBD2. V dropped 6 bases and J dropped 5; count of bases not matched to a gene: 9. The CDR3 totals 16 residues. Per the germline V gene, CDR1 is ENHRY and CDR2 is SYGVKD. The CDR3 protein is CAIRPGTSGKGETQYF. The CDR3 nucleotides read TGTGCCATCAGACCCGGGACTAGCGGGAAGGGGGAGACCCAGTACTTC.

This sequence joins TRBV7-2 and TRBJ2-5; 14 bases align to TRBD2. The junction had 8 bases not matched to a gene; V was cut back by 11 bases and J by 3 bases. The CDR3 is 15 residues long. CDR1 is SGHTA and CDR2 is FQGNSA in the germline V gene. The CDR3 DNA reads TGTGCCGGAAAACCGGGACTAGCGGGAGAAGAGACCCAGTACTTC. Its translation: CAGKPGLAGEETQYF.

As regards this clone: A junction boundary mismatches the germline segment, possibly from a read error. The chain employs TRBV7-7 and TRBJ2-1; D call uncertain. Germline V CDR1 and CDR2: SSHAT, FNYEAQ (reference sequence). CDR3 length: 14 residues. The DNA for the CDR3 is TGTGCTAGCAGCTTAGCCCCGTCCGCGAGTGAGCAGTTCTTC. Protein: CASSLAPSASEQFF.